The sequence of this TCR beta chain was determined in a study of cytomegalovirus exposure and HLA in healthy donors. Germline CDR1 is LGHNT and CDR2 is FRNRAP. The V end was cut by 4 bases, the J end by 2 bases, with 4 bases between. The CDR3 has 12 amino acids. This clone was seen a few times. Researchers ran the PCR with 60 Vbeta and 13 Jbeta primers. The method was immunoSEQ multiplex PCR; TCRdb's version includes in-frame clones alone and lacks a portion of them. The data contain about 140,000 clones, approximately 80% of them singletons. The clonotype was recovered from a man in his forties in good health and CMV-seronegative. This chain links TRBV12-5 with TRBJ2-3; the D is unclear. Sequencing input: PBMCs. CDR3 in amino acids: CASGSNTDTQYF. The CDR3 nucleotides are TGTGCTAGTGGTTCCAACACAGATACGCAGTATTTT.